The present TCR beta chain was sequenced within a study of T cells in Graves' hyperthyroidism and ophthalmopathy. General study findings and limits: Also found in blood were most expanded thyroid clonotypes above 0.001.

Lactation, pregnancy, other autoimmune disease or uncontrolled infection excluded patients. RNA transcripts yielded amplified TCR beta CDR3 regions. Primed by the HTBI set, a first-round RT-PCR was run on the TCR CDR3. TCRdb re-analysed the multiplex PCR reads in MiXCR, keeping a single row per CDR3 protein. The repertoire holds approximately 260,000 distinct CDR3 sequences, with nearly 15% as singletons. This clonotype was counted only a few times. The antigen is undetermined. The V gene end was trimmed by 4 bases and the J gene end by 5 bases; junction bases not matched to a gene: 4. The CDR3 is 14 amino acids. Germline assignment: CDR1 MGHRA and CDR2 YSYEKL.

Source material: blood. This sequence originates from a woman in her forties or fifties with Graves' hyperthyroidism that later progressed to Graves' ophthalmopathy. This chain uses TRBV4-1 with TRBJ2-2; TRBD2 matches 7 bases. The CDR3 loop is CASSPVGLTGELFF. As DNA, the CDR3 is TGCGCCAGCAGCCCCGTGGGACTAACCGGGGAGCTGTTTTTT.